This entry features one TCR beta chain sequence. No antigen is known for it. This record comes from a study of monozygotic twins with inflammatory bowel disease. Study findings and constraints: Individual T cell subtypes were not distinguishable.

TCRalpha and TCRbeta cDNA was put through two nested PCRs of roughly 16 and 10 cycles. TCRdb reworked the 5' RACE reads into one entry per CDR3 protein, no DNA. This listing includes under 130,000 distinct CDR3 sequences. Blood, 2.5 to 3 ml, was drawn per donor. The receptor was isolated from a human donor with ulcerative colitis or Crohn's disease, or a healthy co-twin of an affected twin (not recorded which). Sequencing was carried out using blood.

CDR3: CASSSQREFFNYGYTF. The rearrangement uses TRBV19 and TRBJ1-2. The length of the CDR3 is 16 residues. Germline V gene sequence: CDR1 LNHDA, CDR2 SQIVND (reference sequence).